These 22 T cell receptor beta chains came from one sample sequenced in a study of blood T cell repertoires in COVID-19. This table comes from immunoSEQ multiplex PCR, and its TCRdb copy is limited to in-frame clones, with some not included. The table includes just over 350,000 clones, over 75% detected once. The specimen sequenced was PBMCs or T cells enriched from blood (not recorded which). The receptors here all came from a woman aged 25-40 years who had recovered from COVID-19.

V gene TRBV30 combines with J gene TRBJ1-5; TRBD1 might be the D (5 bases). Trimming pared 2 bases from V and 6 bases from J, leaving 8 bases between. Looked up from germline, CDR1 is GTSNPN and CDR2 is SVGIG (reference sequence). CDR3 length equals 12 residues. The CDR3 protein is CAWSQGGQPQHF. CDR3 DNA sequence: TGTGCCTGGAGTCAGGGCGGTCAGCCCCAGCATTTT. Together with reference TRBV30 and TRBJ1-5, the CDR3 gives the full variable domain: SQTIHQWPATLVQPVGSPLSLECTVEGTSNPNLYWYRQAAGRGLQLLFYSVGIGQISSEVPQNLSASRPQDRQFILSSKKLLLSDSGFYLCAWSQGGQPQHFGDGTRLSIL.

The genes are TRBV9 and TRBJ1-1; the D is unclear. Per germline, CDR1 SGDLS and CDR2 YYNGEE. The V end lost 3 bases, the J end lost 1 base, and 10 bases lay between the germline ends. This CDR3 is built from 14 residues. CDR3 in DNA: TGTGCCAGCAGCGGACCTTCAGGGAACACTGAAGCTTTCTTT. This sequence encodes CASSGPSGNTEAFF.

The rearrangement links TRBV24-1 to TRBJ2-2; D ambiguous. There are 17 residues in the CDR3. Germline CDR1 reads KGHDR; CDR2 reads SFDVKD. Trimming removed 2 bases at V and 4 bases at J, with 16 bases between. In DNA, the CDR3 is TGTGCCACCAGTGATTCCCGCTTGATATCGGGCACCGGGGAGCTGTTTTTT. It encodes CATSDSRLISGTGELFF.

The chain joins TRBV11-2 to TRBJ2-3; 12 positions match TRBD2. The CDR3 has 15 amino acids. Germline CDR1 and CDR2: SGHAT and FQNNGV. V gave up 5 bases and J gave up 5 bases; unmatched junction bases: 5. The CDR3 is CASSQTSGSGDTQYF. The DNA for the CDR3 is TGTGCCAGCAGCCAGACTAGCGGGAGTGGAGATACGCAGTATTTT.

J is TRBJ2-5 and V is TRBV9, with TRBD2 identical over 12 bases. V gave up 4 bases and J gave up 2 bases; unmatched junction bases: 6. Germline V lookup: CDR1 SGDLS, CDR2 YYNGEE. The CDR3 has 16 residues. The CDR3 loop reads CASSSGTSGLQETQYF. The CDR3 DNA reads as TGTGCCAGCAGCTCGGGGACTAGCGGGTTACAAGAGACCCAGTACTTC.

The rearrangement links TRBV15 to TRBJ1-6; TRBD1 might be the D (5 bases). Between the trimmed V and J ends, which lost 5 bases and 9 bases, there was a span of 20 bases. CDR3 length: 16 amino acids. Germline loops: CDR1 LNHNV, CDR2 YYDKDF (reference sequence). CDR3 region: CATSSPTGTLVSPLHF. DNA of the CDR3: TGTGCCACCAGCTCCCCCACGGGGACTTTGGTTTCACCCCTCCACTTT.

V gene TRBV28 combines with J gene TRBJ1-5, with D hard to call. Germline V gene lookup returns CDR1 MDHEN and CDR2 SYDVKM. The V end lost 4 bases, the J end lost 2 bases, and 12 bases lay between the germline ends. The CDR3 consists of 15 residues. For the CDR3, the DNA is TGTGCCAGCAGTTCAGACGGCGGGGGCAATCAGCCCCAGCATTTT. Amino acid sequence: CASSSDGGGNQPQHF.

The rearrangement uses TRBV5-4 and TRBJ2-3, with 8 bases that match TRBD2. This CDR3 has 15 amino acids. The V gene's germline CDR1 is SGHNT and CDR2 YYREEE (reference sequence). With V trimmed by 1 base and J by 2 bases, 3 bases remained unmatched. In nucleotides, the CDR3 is TGTGCCAGCAGCTTGAAGCGGGGGCCCACAGATACGCAGTATTTT. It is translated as CASSLKRGPTDTQYF.

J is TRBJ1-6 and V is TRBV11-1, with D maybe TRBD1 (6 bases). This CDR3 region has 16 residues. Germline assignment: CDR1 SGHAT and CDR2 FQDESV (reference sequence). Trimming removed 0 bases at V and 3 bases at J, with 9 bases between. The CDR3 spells CASSLAGGIYNSPLHF. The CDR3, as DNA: TGTGCCAGCAGCTTAGCTGGGGGCATCTATAATTCACCCCTCCACTTT. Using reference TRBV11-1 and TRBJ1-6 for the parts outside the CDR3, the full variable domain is EAEVAQSPRYKITEKSQAVAFWCDPISGHATLYWYRQILGQGPELLVQFQDESVVDDSQLPKDRFSAERLKGVDSTLKIQPAELGDSAMYLCASSLAGGIYNSPLHFGNGTRLTVT.

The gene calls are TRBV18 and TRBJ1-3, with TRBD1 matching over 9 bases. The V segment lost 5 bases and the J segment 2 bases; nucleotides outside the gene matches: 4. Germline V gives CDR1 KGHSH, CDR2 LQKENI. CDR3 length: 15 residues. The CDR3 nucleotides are TGTGCCAGCTCAACCCGGACAGGGGCTGGAAACACCATATATTTT. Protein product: CASSTRTGAGNTIYF.

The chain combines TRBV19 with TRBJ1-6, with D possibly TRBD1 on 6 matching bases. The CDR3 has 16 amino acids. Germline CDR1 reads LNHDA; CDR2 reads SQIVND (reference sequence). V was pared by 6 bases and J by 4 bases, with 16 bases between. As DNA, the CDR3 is TGTGCCAGTAGCCGCGGGAGGACAGAATATAATTCACCCCTCCACTTT. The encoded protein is CASSRGRTEYNSPLHF.

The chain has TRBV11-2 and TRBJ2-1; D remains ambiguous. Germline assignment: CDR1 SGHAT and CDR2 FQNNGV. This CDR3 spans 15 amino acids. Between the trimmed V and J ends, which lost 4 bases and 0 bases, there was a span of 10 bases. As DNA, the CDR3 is TGTGCCAGCAGCTATCACGAGAGCTCCTACAATGAGCAGTTCTTC. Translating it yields CASSYHESSYNEQFF.

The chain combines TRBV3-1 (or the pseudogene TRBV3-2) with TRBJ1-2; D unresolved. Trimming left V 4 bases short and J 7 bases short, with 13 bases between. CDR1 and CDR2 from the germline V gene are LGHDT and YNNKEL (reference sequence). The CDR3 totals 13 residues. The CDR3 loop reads CASSPALGGGYTF. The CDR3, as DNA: TGTGCCAGCAGCCCGGCCCTAGGAGGTGGCTACACCTTC.

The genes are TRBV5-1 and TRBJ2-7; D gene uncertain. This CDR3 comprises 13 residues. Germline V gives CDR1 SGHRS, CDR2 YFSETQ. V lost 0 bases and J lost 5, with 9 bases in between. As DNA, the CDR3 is TGCGCCAGCAGCTTGGTGCTTGCGGACGAGCAGTACTTC. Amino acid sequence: CASSLVLADEQYF.

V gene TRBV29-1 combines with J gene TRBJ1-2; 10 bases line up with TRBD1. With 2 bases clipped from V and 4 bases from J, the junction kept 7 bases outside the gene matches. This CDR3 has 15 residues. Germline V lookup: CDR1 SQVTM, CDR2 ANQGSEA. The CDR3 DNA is TGCAGCGTTGAAAAGGGACAGGGGACGCGCTATGGCTACACCTTC. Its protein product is CSVEKGQGTRYGYTF.

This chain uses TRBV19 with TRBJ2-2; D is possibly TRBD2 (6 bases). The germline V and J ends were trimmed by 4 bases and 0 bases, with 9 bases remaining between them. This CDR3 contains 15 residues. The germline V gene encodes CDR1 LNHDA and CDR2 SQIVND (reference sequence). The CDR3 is CASSRDLANTGELFF. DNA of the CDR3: TGTGCCAGTAGTAGGGACTTAGCGAACACCGGGGAGCTGTTTTTT. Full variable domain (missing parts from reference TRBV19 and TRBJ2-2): DGGITQSPKYLFRKEGQNVTLSCEQNLNHDAMYWYRQDPGQGLRLIYYSQIVNDFQKGDIAEGYSVSREKKESFPLTVTSAQKNPTAFYLCASSRDLANTGELFFGEGSRLTVL.

In DNA, the CDR3 is TGCAGCGTTGAAAGTCCCAGCGCCGAGACCCAGTACTTC. As protein: CSVESPSAETQYF. The chain uses TRBV29-1 and TRBJ2-5; the D is unclear. Germline CDR1 is SQVTM and CDR2 is ANQGSEA. The V gene lost 2 bases and the J gene lost 5 bases, with 12 bases spanning the gap. The CDR3 has 13 residues.

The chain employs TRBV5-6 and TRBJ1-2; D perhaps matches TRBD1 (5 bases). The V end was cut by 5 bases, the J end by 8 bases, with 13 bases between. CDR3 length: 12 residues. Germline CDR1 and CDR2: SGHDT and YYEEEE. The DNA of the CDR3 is TGTGCCAGCAGGTCCTTGGGGCGGGGCTACACCTTC. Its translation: CASRSLGRGYTF.

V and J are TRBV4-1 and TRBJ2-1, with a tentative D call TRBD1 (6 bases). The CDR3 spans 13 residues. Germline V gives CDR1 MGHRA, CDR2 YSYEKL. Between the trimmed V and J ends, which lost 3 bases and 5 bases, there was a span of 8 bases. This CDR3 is CASSQGDNNEQFF. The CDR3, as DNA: TGCGCCAGCAGCCAGGGGGACAACAATGAGCAGTTCTTC.

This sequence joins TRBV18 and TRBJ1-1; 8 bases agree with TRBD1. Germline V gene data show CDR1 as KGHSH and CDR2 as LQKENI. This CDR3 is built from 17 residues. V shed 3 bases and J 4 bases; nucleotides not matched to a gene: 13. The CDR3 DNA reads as TGTGCCAGCTCACCTCTCCTGAGACAGGGGATGGTCACTGAAGCTTTCTTT. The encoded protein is CASSPLLRQGMVTEAFF.

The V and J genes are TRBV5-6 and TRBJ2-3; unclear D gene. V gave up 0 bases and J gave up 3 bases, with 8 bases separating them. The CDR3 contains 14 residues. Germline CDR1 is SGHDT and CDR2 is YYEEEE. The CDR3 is CASSLGALTDTQYF. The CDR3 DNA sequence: TGTGCCAGCAGCTTGGGAGCGCTTACAGATACGCAGTATTTT.

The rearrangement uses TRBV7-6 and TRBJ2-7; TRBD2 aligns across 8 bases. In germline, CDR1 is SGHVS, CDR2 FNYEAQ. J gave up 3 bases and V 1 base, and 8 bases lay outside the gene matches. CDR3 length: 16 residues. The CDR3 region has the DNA TGTGCCAGCAGCTTAGAGGCGGGGGGATGGTTCTACGAGCAGTACTTC. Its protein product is CASSLEAGGWFYEQYF.